What follows are 18 T cell receptor beta chains derived from one specimen sequenced in a study of T cells after yellow fever vaccination. TCRdb re-analysed the 5' RACE reads in MiXCR, keeping a single row per CDR3 protein. The repertoire holds about 340,000 distinct CDR3 sequences, with around 13% as singletons. Source: CD4+ T cells sorted from PBMCs, taken 15 days after the yellow fever booster vaccination. The receptors shown here come from a young man who received the YFV17D yellow fever vaccine.

This clonotype came up many times. The chain has TRBV6-5 and TRBJ2-3; unclear D gene. Germline V gene data show CDR1 as MNHEY and CDR2 as SVGAGI. CDR3 length equals 11 residues. The V end was cut by 6 bases, the J end by 2 bases, with 3 bases between. The DNA for the CDR3 is TGTGCCAGCAGCTCCACAGATACGCAGTATTTT. It yields the protein CASSSTDTQYF.

This clonotype was seen only a few times. The V gene is TRBV10-3, the J gene TRBJ2-5; D may correspond to TRBD1 or TRBD2 (5 bases each). Germline V gene lookup returns CDR1 ENHRY and CDR2 SYGVKD. V gave up 6 bases and J gave up 4 bases, with 9 bases separating them. The CDR3 extends over 12 amino acids. The CDR3 bases are TGTGCCATCAGCTCGGGGCCAGAGACCCAGTACTTC. Translating gives CAISSGPETQYF.

This clonotype has only a few counts. This chain joins TRBV10-2 and TRBJ2-3, with TRBD2 matching over 8 bases. The CDR3 extends over 17 amino acids. Unmatched junction bases numbered 11, after V lost 6 bases and J lost 0 bases. The germline CDR1 and CDR2 sequences are WSHSY and SAAADI. The CDR3 nucleotides read TGCGCCAGCAGGGGACGATTTAGCGGGGCGAGCACAGATACGCAGTATTTT. Translating gives CASRGRFSGASTDTQYF.

There are a few counts of this clonotype. This sequence joins TRBV7-2 and TRBJ1-5, with D unclear. The CDR3 runs 15 residues. The V gene's germline CDR1 is SGHTA and CDR2 FQGNSA. Trimming cost V 4 bases and J 0 bases, with 10 bases left between them. CDR3 sequence: CASSYSGYSNQPQHF. The CDR3 bases are TGTGCCAGCAGCTACTCGGGATATAGCAATCAGCCCCAGCATTTT.

The rearrangement links TRBV11-1 to TRBJ1-6, with D possibly being TRBD1 (6 bases). The V gene's germline CDR1 is SGHAT and CDR2 FQDESV (reference sequence). The germline V and J ends were trimmed by 3 bases and 6 bases, with 12 bases remaining between them. The CDR3 is 15 residues long. In DNA form, the CDR3 reads TGTGCCAGCAGCTTTTCCGGGACAAGTAATTCACCCCTCCACTTT. Amino acid sequence: CASSFSGTSNSPLHF.

The chain links TRBV23-1 to TRBJ2-5, with a possible D match to TRBD1 (6 bases). TRBV23-1 has ORF status, its function being uncertain. This CDR3 comprises 16 residues. V dropped 0 bases and J dropped 4 bases, with 15 bases sitting between them. The CDR3 is CASSQSRGGDGETQYF. The DNA of the CDR3 is TGCGCCAGCAGTCAATCTAGAGGGGGAGATGGAGAGACCCAGTACTTC.

This clonotype was seen a few times. V and J are TRBV7-2 and TRBJ1-5; D gene unclear. The CDR3 length is 14 residues. CDR1 SGHTA and CDR2 FQGNSA come from the germline V gene. Trimming took off 0 bases at V and 3 bases at J, with 6 bases between the two ends. The CDR3 DNA sequence: TGTGCCAGCAGCTTAGCGCCAGTCAATCAGCCCCAGCATTTT. Translation: CASSLAPVNQPQHF.

This clonotype has just a few counts. The chain carries TRBV29-1 and TRBJ2-3; D gene ambiguous. Germline V lookup: CDR1 SQVTM, CDR2 ANQGSEA. CDR3 length: 10 amino acids. The CDR3 region is CRTGRSTQYF. The DNA of the CDR3 is TGCAGGACGGGCAGGAGTACGCAGTATTTT.

The chain carries TRBV7-2 and TRBJ2-2; the D is unclear. The CDR3 spans 12 residues. Trimming shortened V by 5 bases and J by 7 bases, and 8 bases separated the two germline ends. Germline CDR1 and CDR2: SGHTA and FQGNSA. As DNA, the CDR3 is TGTGCCAGCAGCCCTATTGGCGGGGAGCTGTTTTTT. Its translation: CASSPIGGELFF.

This clonotype was seen repeatedly, ten times or more. The genes are TRBV5-1 and TRBJ1-1; possible D gene TRBD1, 5 bases. V shed 2 bases and J shed 1 base, with 9 bases lying between them. The CDR3 sequence is 14 residues long. Germline V gene sequence: CDR1 SGHRS, CDR2 YFSETQ. CDR3 loop: CASSFDRPNTEAFF. CDR3 DNA: TGCGCCAGCAGCTTCGACAGACCGAACACTGAAGCTTTCTTT.

The rearrangement joins TRBV11-1 to TRBJ2-6; D gene ambiguous. From germline, CDR1 is SGHAT and CDR2 FQDESV (reference sequence). V was pared by 5 bases and J by 0 bases, with 8 bases between. CDR3 length: 15 amino acids. CDR3 sequence reads: CASSPSSSGANVLTF. Here the CDR3 DNA reads TGTGCCAGCAGCCCCTCTAGCTCTGGGGCCAACGTCCTGACTTTC. The complete variable domain, with remaining parts taken from reference TRBV11-1 and TRBJ2-6, reads EAEVAQSPRYKITEKSQAVAFWCDPISGHATLYWYRQILGQGPELLVQFQDESVVDDSQLPKDRFSAERLKGVDSTLKIQPAELGDSAMYLCASSPSSSGANVLTFGAGSRLTVL.

This clonotype has more than one count but fewer than ten. The V and J genes are TRBV6-6 and TRBJ2-1; tentatively, D is TRBD2 (7 bases). Trimming left V 7 bases short and J 0 bases short, with 10 bases between. The CDR3 consists of 14 residues. Looked up from germline, CDR1 is MNHNY and CDR2 is SVGAGI (reference sequence). In nucleotides, the CDR3 is TGTGCCAGCACGGCGGGGGCCTCCTACAATGAGCAGTTCTTC. Residues: CASTAGASYNEQFF.

This clonotype was observed at least ten times. The chain carries TRBV5-5 and TRBJ2-3, with 8 bases that match TRBD1. CDR3 length equals 16 residues. The V gene's germline CDR1 is SGHKS and CDR2 YYEKEE (reference sequence). The V gene end was trimmed by 1 base and the J gene end by 1 base; junction bases not matched to a gene: 5. The CDR3 DNA reads as TGTGCCAGCAGCTTGAGCGGACAGGGCGGCACAGATACGCAGTATTTT. It yields the protein CASSLSGQGGTDTQYF.

This clonotype was seen only a few times. The CDR3: CASSEQGKGYEQYV. The DNA for the CDR3 is TGTGCCAGCAGTGAGCAGGGGAAGGGGTACGAGCAGTACGTC. The chain joins TRBV2 to TRBJ2-7, with D possibly TRBD1 on 6 matching bases. Trimming left V 3 bases short and J 4 bases short, with 13 bases between. This CDR3 is 14 amino acids long. Germline values: CDR1 SNHLY, CDR2 FYNNEI.

This clonotype came up many times. This chain links TRBV11-2 with TRBJ2-7; D is undetermined. The CDR3 runs 13 residues. Germline V gives CDR1 SGHAT, CDR2 FQNNGV. The V gene lost 2 bases and the J gene lost 0 bases, with 5 bases spanning the gap. The CDR3 bases are TGTGCCAGCAGCTTATCGGCCTCCTACGAGCAGTACGTC. Translation gives CASSLSASYEQYV.

CDR3 amino acids: CAIPSGPGNTGELFF. DNA for the CDR3: TGTGCCATCCCCTCCGGGCCAGGGAACACCGGGGAGCTGTTTTTT. The chain employs TRBV10-3 and TRBJ2-2; the D is unclear. V was cut by 8 bases and J by 1 base, with 14 bases left in between. The CDR3 consists of 15 residues. Germline V gene lookup returns CDR1 ENHRY and CDR2 SYGVKD.

V and J are TRBV5-1 and TRBJ2-3, with D hard to call. The ends were cut back, 0 bases at V and 0 bases at J, with 11 bases in the middle. The germline V gene has CDR1 SGHRS and CDR2 YFSETQ. The CDR3 has 16 amino acids. CDR3 nucleotides: TGCGCCAGCAGCTTGGCCTCAATGGCTAGCACAGATACGCAGTATTTT. Translation: CASSLASMASTDTQYF.

The V gene is TRBV20-1, the J gene TRBJ2-1; D possibly corresponds to TRBD1 (5 bases). With 5 bases removed from V and 9 bases from J, the gap between germline ends came to 11 bases. CDR1 and CDR2 from the germline V gene are DFQATT and SNEGSKA (reference sequence). The length of the CDR3 is 11 residues. DNA of the CDR3: TGCAGTGCTGGGGCGGCATCTGAGCAGTTCTTC. Protein sequence: CSAGAASEQFF.